The TCR beta chain under discussion was sequenced for a study of blood T cell repertoires in COVID-19 (dated by TCRdb to 2018 to 2020). With regard to the full study: The collaborator samples originated in the United States, Italy and Spain and spanned the acute and convalescent phases of COVID-19. The prospective study material was composed of cDNA or gDNA derived from T cells, B-cell-depleted T cells, or PBMCs. The dataset comprised deeply sampled blood TCRbeta repertoires from subjects exposed to, actively infected with, or recovered from COVID-19. Where available, HLA class I and class II types were obtained from metadata supplied by the sample provider rather than from assay-based typing. The samples were drawn from the first 160 participants of the ongoing ImmuneRACE study and from 1,254 subjects provided by 6 global collaborators. Sample metadata almost always included a de-identified subject ID, COVID-19 status, age in years and sex. A freely available public database, intended as a resource for researchers studying the immune response to SARS-CoV-2, is where the repertoires were released.

V is cut by 5 bases and J by 6 bases, and the space between the germline ends is 10 bases. From its cysteine to its phenylalanine, the CDR3 spans 12 amino acids. The retained sequence is limited to the CDR3, 36 bases, with the frame set at the first base. For CDR1 and CDR2, the germline V gene (reference sequence) lists SEHNR and FQNEAQ. TCRbeta CDR3 regions were amplified from genomic DNA by means of the immunoSEQ Assay, a bias-controlled multiplex PCR. As for the authors' bioinformatics: Nucleated cell counts per sample were estimated from amplification of reference gene primers within the assay. To quantify the absolute abundance of each unique TCRbeta CDR3 rearrangement, sequence reads were collapsed and filtered. For each sample, productive Simpson clonality was calculated as the square root of Simpson's diversity index across productive rearrangements. TCRdb limited this immuneACCESS table to in-frame rearrangements with V and J called. A share of clones is missing; checked studies link under half to unresolved V genes, and the rest is unexplained. V and J calls and clone size follow that table, whereas D and trimming were derived from the DNA. The sample table records around 450,000 clones; 90% of these occur just once. 0.6% to 0.7% of the sample is in the top ten clones.

As concerns this clone: It has no known antigen specificity. One base away there is no much larger clone; base qualities are not given.

Enrolling through a virtual design, the prospective study's participants ranged in age from roughly 18 to 90 years and lived across 24 United States geographic areas. In the prospective study, participants were assigned to cohorts based on the clinical history participants reported in a screening survey and a study questionnaire. For ImmuneRACE Cohort 3, a participant was defined as recovered based on two consecutive negative NP/OP PCR tests, clearance by a healthcare professional, or resolution of symptoms. Mobile phlebotomists in the prospective study collected whole blood, serum and a nasopharyngeal or oropharyngeal swab from every participant. Participants in the prospective study had the option to provide additional blood draws and questionnaires over a 2-month period. Blood samples from the prospective study were shipped frozen or at room temperature prior to DNA extraction. Study-wide findings and limitations: The quantity of clinical and demographic metadata differed by source and by participant and was supplied without curation.

The sequenced sample was PBMCs or T cells enriched from blood (not recorded which). The sequence was collected from a man between 18 and 29 years old who had recovered from COVID-19. The V and J segments used are TRBV7-9 and TRBJ1-1; the best D guess is TRBD1, with 5 bases matching. The DNA sequence is as follows: TGTGCCAGCAGCACCGGGACTTCTGAAGCTTTCTTT. This sequence encodes CASSTGTSEAFF.